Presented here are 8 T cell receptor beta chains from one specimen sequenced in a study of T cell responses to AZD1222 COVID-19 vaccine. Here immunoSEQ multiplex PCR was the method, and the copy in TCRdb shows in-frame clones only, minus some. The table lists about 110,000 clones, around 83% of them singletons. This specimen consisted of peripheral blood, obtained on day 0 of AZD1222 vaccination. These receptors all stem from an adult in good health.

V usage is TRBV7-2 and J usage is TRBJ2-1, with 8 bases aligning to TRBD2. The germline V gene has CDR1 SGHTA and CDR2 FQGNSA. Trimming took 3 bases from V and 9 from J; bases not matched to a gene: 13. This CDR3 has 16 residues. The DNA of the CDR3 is TGTGCCAGCAGCTTTGCGGCATCGGGGGGGATGAGTGAGCAGTTCTTC. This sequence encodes CASSFAASGGMSEQFF.

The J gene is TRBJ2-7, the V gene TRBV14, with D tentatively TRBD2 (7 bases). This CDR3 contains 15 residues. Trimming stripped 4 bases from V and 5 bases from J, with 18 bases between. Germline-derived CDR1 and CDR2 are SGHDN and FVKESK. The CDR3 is CASSPRAGALDEQYF. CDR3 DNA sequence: TGTGCCAGCAGCCCCCGCGCGGGGGCTCTTGACGAGCAGTACTTC.

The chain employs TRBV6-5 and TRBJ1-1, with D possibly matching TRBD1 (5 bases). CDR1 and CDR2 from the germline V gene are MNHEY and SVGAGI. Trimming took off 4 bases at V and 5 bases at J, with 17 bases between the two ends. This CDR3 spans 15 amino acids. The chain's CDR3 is CASSSEAFGGTEAFF. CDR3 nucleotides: TGTGCCAGCAGTTCAGAGGCCTTTGGGGGGACTGAAGCTTTCTTT.

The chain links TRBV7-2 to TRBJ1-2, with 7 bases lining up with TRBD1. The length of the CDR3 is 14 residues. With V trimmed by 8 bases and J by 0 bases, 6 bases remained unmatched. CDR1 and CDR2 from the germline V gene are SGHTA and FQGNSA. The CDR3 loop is CASRGTASNYGYTF. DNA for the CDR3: TGTGCCAGCCGGGGGACAGCCTCTAACTATGGCTACACCTTC.

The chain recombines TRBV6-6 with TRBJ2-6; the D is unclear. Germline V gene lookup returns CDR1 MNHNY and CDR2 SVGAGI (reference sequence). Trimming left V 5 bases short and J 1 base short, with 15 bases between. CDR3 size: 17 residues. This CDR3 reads CASSPGWAGSGANVLTF. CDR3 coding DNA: TGTGCCAGCAGTCCCGGGTGGGCCGGATCTGGGGCCAACGTCCTGACTTTC.

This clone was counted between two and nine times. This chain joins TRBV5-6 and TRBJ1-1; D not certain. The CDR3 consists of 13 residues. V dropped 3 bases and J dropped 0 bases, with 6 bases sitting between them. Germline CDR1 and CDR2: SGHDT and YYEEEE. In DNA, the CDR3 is TGTGCCAGCAGCTCCGACCTGAACACTGAAGCTTTCTTT. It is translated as CASSSDLNTEAFF.

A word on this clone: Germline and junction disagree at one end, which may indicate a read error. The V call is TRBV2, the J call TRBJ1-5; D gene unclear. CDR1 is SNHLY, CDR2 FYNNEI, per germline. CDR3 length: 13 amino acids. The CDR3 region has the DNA TGTGCCAGCAGTGACCGGGGAAATCGGCCCCAGCATTTT. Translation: CASSDRGNRPQHF.

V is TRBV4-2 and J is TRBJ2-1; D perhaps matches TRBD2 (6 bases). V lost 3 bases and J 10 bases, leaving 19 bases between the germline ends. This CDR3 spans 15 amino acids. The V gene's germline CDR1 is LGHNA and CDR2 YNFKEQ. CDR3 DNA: TGTGCCAGCAGCCAGGCCGGGACTTCGCCCCGGGAGCAGTTCTTC. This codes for CASSQAGTSPREQFF.